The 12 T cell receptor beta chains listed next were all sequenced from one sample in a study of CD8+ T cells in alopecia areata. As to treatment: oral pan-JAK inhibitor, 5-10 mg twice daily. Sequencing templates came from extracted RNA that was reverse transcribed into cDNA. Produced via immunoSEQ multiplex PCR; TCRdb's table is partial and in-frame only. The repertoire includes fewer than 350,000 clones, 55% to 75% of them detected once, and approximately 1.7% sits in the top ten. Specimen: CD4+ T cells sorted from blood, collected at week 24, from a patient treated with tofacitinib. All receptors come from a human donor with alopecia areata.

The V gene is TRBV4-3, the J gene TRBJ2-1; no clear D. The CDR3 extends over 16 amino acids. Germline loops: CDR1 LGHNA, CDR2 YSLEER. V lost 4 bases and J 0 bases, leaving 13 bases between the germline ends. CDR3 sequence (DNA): TGCGCCAGCAGCCTCCTGACCCAGAGCTCCTACAATGAGCAGTTCTTC. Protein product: CASSLLTQSSYNEQFF.

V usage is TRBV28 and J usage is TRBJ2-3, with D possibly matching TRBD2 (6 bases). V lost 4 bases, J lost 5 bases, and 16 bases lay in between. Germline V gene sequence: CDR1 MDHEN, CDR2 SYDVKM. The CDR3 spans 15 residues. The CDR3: CASSSLAGAGDTQYF. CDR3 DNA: TGTGCCAGCAGTTCACTAGCCGGGGCGGGAGATACGCAGTATTTT.

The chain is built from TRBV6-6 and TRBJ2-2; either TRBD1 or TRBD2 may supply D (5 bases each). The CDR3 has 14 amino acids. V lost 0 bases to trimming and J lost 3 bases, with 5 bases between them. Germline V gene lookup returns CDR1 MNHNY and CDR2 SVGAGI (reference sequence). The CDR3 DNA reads TGTGCCAGCAGTTACTCGGGGGACACCGGGGAGCTGTTTTTT. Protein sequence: CASSYSGDTGELFF.

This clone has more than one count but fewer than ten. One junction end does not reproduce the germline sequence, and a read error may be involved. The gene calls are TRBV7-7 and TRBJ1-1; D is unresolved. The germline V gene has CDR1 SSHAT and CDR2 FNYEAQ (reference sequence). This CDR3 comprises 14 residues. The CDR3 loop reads CASSPAGSATEAFF. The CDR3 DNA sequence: TGTGCTAGCAGCCCGGCCGGGTCTGCCACTGAAGCTTTCTTT.

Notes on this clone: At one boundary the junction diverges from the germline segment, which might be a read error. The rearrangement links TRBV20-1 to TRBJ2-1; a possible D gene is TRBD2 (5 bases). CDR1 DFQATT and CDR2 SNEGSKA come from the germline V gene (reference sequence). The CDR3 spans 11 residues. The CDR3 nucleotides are TGCAGTGCCCAGGACTCTTCGATGCGTGTCTTC. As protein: CSAQDSSMRVF.

CDR3 nucleotide sequence: TGTGCCAGCAGTGAAGACGCAGGAGACATGAACACTGAAGCTTTCTTT. Its translation: CASSEDAGDMNTEAFF. The chain employs TRBV6-1 and TRBJ1-1; unclear D gene. The CDR3 loop spans 16 amino acids. V was trimmed by 1 base and J by 0 bases, leaving 12 bases between them. Germline-derived CDR1 and CDR2 are MNHNS and SASEGT.

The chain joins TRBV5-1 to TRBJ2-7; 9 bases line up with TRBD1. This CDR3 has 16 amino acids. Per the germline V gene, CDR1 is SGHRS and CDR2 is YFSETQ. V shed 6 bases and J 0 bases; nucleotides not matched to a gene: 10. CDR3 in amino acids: CASTFGDRVNSYEQYF. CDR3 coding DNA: TGCGCCAGCACATTCGGGGACAGGGTGAACTCCTACGAGCAGTACTTC.

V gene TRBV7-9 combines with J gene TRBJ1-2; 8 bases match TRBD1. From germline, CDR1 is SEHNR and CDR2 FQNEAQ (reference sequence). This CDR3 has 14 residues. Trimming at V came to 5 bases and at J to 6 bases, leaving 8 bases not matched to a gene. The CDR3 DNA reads TGTGCCAGCAGCCAACGGACAGGGTTGGATGGCTACACCTTC. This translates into CASSQRTGLDGYTF.

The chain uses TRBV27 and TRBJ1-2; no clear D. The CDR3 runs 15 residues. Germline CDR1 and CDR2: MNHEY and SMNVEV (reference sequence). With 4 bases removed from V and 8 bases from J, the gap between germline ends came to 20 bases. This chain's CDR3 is CASSSIRTALGGYTF. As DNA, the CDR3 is TGTGCCAGCAGTTCGATCAGGACCGCTTTAGGGGGCTACACCTTC.

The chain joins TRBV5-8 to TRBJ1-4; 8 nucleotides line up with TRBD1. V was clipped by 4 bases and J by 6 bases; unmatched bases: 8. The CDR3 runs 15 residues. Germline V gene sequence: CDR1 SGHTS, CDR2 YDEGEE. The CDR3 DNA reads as TGTGCCAGCAGCCCCGACAGGGGAGGGGATGAAAAACTGTTTTTT. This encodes CASSPDRGGDEKLFF. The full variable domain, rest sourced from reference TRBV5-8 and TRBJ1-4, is EAGVTQSPTHLIKTRGQQATLRCSPISGHTSVYWYQQALGLGLQFLLWYDEGEERNRGNFPPRFSGRQFPNYSSELNVNALELEDSALYLCASSPDRGGDEKLFFGSGTQLSVL.

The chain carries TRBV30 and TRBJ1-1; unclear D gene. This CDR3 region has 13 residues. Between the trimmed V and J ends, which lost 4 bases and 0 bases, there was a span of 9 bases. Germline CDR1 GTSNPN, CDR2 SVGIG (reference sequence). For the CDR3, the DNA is TGTGCCTGGACAGCGACCATGAACACTGAAGCTTTCTTT. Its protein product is CAWTATMNTEAFF.

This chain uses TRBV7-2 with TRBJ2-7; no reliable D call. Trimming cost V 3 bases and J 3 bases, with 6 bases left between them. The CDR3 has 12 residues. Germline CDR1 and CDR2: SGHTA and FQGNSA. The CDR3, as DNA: TGTGCCAGCAGCTTTAACGGCTACGAGCAGTACTTC. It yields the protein CASSFNGYEQYF.